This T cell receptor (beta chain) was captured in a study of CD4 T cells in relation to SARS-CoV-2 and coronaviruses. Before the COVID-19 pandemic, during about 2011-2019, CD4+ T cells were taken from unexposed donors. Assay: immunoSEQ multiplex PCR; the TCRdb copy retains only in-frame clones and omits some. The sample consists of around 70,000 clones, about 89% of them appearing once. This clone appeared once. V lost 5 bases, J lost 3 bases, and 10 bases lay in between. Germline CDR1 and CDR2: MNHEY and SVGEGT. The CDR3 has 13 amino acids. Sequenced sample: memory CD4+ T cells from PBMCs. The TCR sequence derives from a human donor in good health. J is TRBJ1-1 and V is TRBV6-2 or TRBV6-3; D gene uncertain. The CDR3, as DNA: TGTGCCAGCAGTAAGGAGGAGTACACTGAAGCTTTCTTT. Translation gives CASSKEEYTEAFF.